A single sample gave rise to the 15 T cell receptor beta chains below, sequenced in a study of cytomegalovirus exposure and HLA in healthy donors. The PCR used 60 Vbeta and 13 Jbeta primers. Profiled with immunoSEQ multiplex PCR; TCRdb holds only in-frame clones, not every one. The table lists about 120,000 clones, 50% to 75% of them singletons. The sequenced material came from PBMCs. These TCRs come from a woman between 40 and 50 years old in good health and CMV-seropositive.

This clone was observed a single time. This chain uses TRBV9 with TRBJ2-2; D might be TRBD1 (5 bases). The CDR3 contains 14 residues. CDR1 is SGDLS and CDR2 is YYNGEE in the germline V gene. V lost 5 bases to trimming and J lost 0 bases, with 8 bases between them. CDR3 protein: CASRDNTNTGELFF. The DNA for the CDR3 is TGTGCCAGCAGGGACAACACGAACACCGGGGAGCTGTTTTTT.

V is TRBV14 and J is TRBJ1-2; D not certain. Trimming pared 1 base from V and 0 bases from J, leaving 9 bases between. Germline lookup yields CDR1 SGHDN and CDR2 FVKESK. The CDR3 covers 15 residues. CDR3 sequence reads: CASSQGGLANYGYTF. The CDR3 coding sequence is TGTGCCAGCAGCCAAGGAGGTCTAGCTAACTATGGCTACACCTTC.

The table lists this clone with a few counts. The chain carries TRBV28 and TRBJ1-2; D ambiguous. Deletions cut 3 bases from V and 6 bases from J, with 11 bases between. Germline loops: CDR1 MDHEN, CDR2 SYDVKM. The CDR3 loop spans 13 amino acids. The CDR3 DNA reads TGTGCCAGCAGTTTTTATTCCGGGGATGGCTACACCTTC. This sequence encodes CASSFYSGDGYTF.

This CDR3 reads CASSDTRGHEQYF. In DNA form, the CDR3 reads TGTGCCAGCTCGGATACTCGCGGTCACGAGCAGTACTTC. The chain carries TRBV2 and TRBJ2-7, with D unclear. With 8 bases removed from V and 5 bases from J, the gap between germline ends came to 16 bases. Germline lookup yields CDR1 SNHLY and CDR2 FYNNEI. The CDR3 contains 13 residues.

This chain links TRBV30 with TRBJ1-2; D not resolved. Trimming took off 7 bases at V and 8 bases at J, with 14 bases between the two ends. CDR3 size: 11 residues. The germline V gene has CDR1 GTSNPN and CDR2 SVGIG (reference sequence). CDR3 sequence: CAYQQGEGYTF. The CDR3 DNA sequence: TGTGCCTACCAGCAAGGAGAAGGCTACACCTTC.

The V gene is TRBV10-3, the J gene TRBJ2-7, with TRBD1 matching over 8 bases. V shed 5 bases and J 9 bases; nucleotides not matched to a gene: 12. Per germline, CDR1 ENHRY and CDR2 SYGVKD. The CDR3 runs 14 residues. DNA for the CDR3: TGTGCCATCAGTACCGGGACAGGCCCTATGGGGCAGTACTTC. Amino acid sequence: CAISTGTGPMGQYF.

This clone occurred a few times. J is TRBJ1-1 and V is TRBV7-9; 10 bases fit TRBD1. Germline values: CDR1 SEHNR, CDR2 FQNEAQ (reference sequence). V lost 1 base and J lost 4; bases outside the gene matches: 6. The CDR3 covers 16 residues. DNA of the CDR3: TGTGCCAGCAGCTTAGGGACAGGGGGAGGAGGCACTGAAGCTTTCTTT. Amino acids: CASSLGTGGGGTEAFF.

The chain is built from TRBV23-1 and TRBJ2-5; TRBD1 matches at 8 bases. TRBV23-1 is annotated as an ORF whose role is uncertain. This CDR3 spans 16 amino acids. V lost 8 bases to trimming and J lost 5 bases; unmatched junction nucleotides: 16. DNA of the CDR3: TGCGCCAGCGGAACTCAGTGGACAGGGAGGAGGGAGACCCAGTACTTC. This codes for CASGTQWTGRRETQYF.

This clone has a handful of counts. The CDR3, as DNA: TGTGCCAGCAGTTCGGGACAGGGGGGGGACTACGAGCAGTACTTC. It is translated as CASSSGQGGDYEQYF. The rearrangement joins TRBV27 to TRBJ2-7, with TRBD1 identical over 11 bases. Trimming took 4 bases from V and 3 from J; bases not matched to a gene: 5. The germline CDR1 and CDR2 sequences are MNHEY and SMNVEV (reference sequence). The CDR3 is made up of 15 amino acids.

The rearrangement uses TRBV9 and TRBJ2-1, with 11 bases fitting TRBD2. The CDR3 extends over 16 amino acids. The trim removed 4 bases at V and 4 bases at J, leaving 7 bases unmatched. CDR1 is SGDLS and CDR2 is YYNGEE in the germline V gene. The CDR3 loop reads CASSPRTSGPYNEQFF. CDR3 bases: TGTGCCAGCAGCCCAAGGACTAGCGGGCCTTACAATGAGCAGTTCTTC.

V and J are TRBV6-1 and TRBJ2-4, with TRBD2 as a possible D gene (5 bases). V lost 0 bases, J lost 9 bases, and 21 bases lay in between. Per germline, CDR1 MNHNS and CDR2 SASEGT. This CDR3 is built from 17 residues. The CDR3 spells CASSEAHGGRTGGIQYF. The CDR3 nucleotides read TGTGCCAGCAGTGAAGCGCATGGAGGCAGGACGGGTGGCATTCAGTACTTC.

This chain connects TRBV9 to TRBJ2-3, with TRBD2 identical over 9 bases. CDR3 length: 15 residues. Germline lookup yields CDR1 SGDLS and CDR2 YYNGEE. The V gene end was trimmed by 1 base and the J gene end by 6 bases; junction bases not matched to a gene: 6. The CDR3 reads CASSVLAGTPDTQYF. In DNA form, the CDR3 reads TGTGCCAGCAGCGTACTAGCGGGGACGCCGGATACGCAGTATTTT. Using reference TRBV9 and TRBJ2-3 for the parts outside the CDR3, the full variable domain is DSGVTQTPKHLITATGQRVTLRCSPRSGDLSVYWYQQSLDQGLQFLIQYYNGEERAKGNILERFSAQQFPDLHSELNLSSLELGDSALYFCASSVLAGTPDTQYFGPGTRLTVL.

V usage is TRBV28 and J usage is TRBJ2-3; the D gene is possibly TRBD1 (5 bases). Deletions cut 2 bases from V and 5 bases from J, with 5 bases between. CDR1 and CDR2 from the germline V gene are MDHEN and SYDVKM. The CDR3 runs 12 residues. In nucleotides, the CDR3 is TGTGCCAGCAGTTTAAGGGGAGATACGCAGTATTTT. Translating gives CASSLRGDTQYF.

This clone was counted only a few times. CDR3 DNA sequence: TGCGCCAGCAGCTTGTTAGGGGGGGACAGCAATCAGCCCCAGCATTTT. Protein: CASSLLGGDSNQPQHF. V usage is TRBV5-1 and J usage is TRBJ1-5; possible D gene TRBD1, 6 bases. This CDR3 comprises 16 residues. V shed 1 base and J shed 1 base, with 12 bases lying between them. Germline CDR1 is SGHRS and CDR2 is YFSETQ.

The chain combines TRBV27 with TRBJ2-7; a possible D gene is TRBD2 (6 bases). Looked up from germline, CDR1 is MNHEY and CDR2 is SMNVEV (reference sequence). V lost 0 bases and J lost 5, with 17 bases in between. The CDR3 is 16 amino acids. The CDR3, as DNA: TGTGCCAGCAGTTTATCGGGAGGCCTTGGAGCCCACGAGCAGTACTTC. Translated: CASSLSGGLGAHEQYF.